What follows are 28 T cell receptor beta chains derived from one specimen sequenced in a study of cytotoxic CD8 clonotypes in ibrutinib-treated CLL. Using immunoSEQ multiplex PCR, the repertoire was profiled, and TCRdb retains in-frame clones only, with some absent. The repertoire holds 150,000 or so clones, more than 70% seen once, with around 7.6% in the top ten. Material: PBMCs, obtained after 36 months of ibrutinib treatment. These receptors all stem from a human donor with chronic lymphocytic leukemia.

This rearrangement joins TRBV10-3 to TRBJ1-1, with D possibly matching TRBD1 (5 bases). The CDR3 has 13 residues. CDR1 and CDR2 (germline): ENHRY, SYGVKD. V lost 8 bases and J 1 base, leaving 11 bases between the germline ends. CDR3 DNA: TGTGCCATCGGAGCAGGGAAGAACACTGAAGCTTTCTTT. Translating gives CAIGAGKNTEAFF.

The chain recombines TRBV5-1 with TRBJ1-3; the match to TRBD1 covers 7 bases. V lost 4 bases, J lost 0 bases, and 7 bases stayed unmatched. The CDR3 is 16 amino acids. CDR1 is SGHRS and CDR2 is YFSETQ in the germline V gene. The CDR3 region is CASSKPQGSSGNTIYF. In DNA, the CDR3 is TGCGCCAGCAGCAAGCCACAGGGGAGCTCTGGAAACACCATATATTTT.

This chain connects TRBV28 to TRBJ1-5, with a tentative D call TRBD1 (5 bases). V shed 4 bases and J shed 2 bases, with 15 bases lying between them. CDR3 size: 16 residues. Per the germline V gene, CDR1 is MDHEN and CDR2 is SYDVKM. The CDR3 region is CASSSRSGMGNQPQHF. CDR3 bases: TGTGCCAGCAGTTCTCGTTCAGGGATGGGCAATCAGCCCCAGCATTTT.

The table lists this clone with a count of one. The genes are TRBV5-5 and TRBJ1-1; unclear D gene. This CDR3 region has 15 residues. Trimming removed 2 bases from V and 1 base from J, with 12 bases in between. Germline CDR1 is SGHKS and CDR2 is YYEKEE (reference sequence). The CDR3 sequence: CASSFWLQTNTEAFF. CDR3 DNA sequence: TGTGCCAGCAGCTTTTGGCTTCAAACGAACACTGAAGCTTTCTTT.

This rearrangement joins TRBV30 to TRBJ1-5; no firm D call. The CDR3 is made up of 13 amino acids. From germline, CDR1 is GTSNPN and CDR2 SVGIG (reference sequence). The V and J ends lost 0 bases and 1 base respectively, with 4 bases between them. CDR3 loop: CAWSVGSNQPQHF. The CDR3, as DNA: TGTGCCTGGAGTGTTGGGAGCAATCAGCCCCAGCATTTT.

V and J are TRBV6-1 and TRBJ1-2; the D is unclear. V lost 10 bases to trimming and J lost 0 bases, with 9 bases between them. CDR3 length: 12 amino acids. The V gene's germline CDR1 is MNHNS and CDR2 SASEGT. The CDR3 sequence is CAIEGANYGYTF. The DNA for the CDR3 is TGTGCCATCGAGGGAGCTAACTATGGCTACACCTTC.

This clone was seen a single time. CDR3 protein: CASSLGTPRRGYTF. CDR3 bases: TGCGCCAGCAGCCTCGGGACCCCGAGACGTGGCTACACCTTC. This chain uses TRBV4-1 with TRBJ1-2; TRBD1 is a possible D gene (5 bases). Germline assignment: CDR1 MGHRA and CDR2 YSYEKL. Trimming left V 4 bases short and J 7 bases short, with 16 bases between. The length of the CDR3 is 14 residues.

The rearrangement joins TRBV5-4 to TRBJ2-7, with unresolved D. This CDR3 region has 11 residues. Trimming pared 4 bases from V and 5 bases from J, leaving 7 bases between. Germline CDR1 and CDR2: SGHNT and YYREEE (reference sequence). CDR3 in amino acids: CASSSLDEQYF. The CDR3 DNA follows: TGTGCCAGCAGCAGCCTTGACGAGCAGTACTTC.

This rearrangement joins TRBV2 to TRBJ2-5; possible D gene TRBD1, 6 bases. Per the germline V gene, CDR1 is SNHLY and CDR2 is FYNNEI. The CDR3 is made up of 15 amino acids. The ends were cut back, 6 bases at V and 3 bases at J, with 17 bases in the middle. Here the CDR3 DNA reads TGTGCCAGCAGCCTCCAGGGGACACCGAAAGAGACCCAGTACTTC. This codes for CASSLQGTPKETQYF.

This clone was recorded once. The V call is TRBV11-2, the J call TRBJ2-3; D is unresolved. CDR1 is SGHAT and CDR2 is FQNNGV in the germline V gene. The CDR3 is 14 amino acids. Trimming left V 5 bases short and J 7 bases short, with 16 bases between. DNA of the CDR3: TGTGCCAGCAGCCCCGCCAGGTCCCGCTATACGCAGTATTTT. It yields the protein CASSPARSRYTQYF. The full variable domain, its missing parts supplied by reference TRBV11-2 and TRBJ2-3, is EAGVAQSPRYKIIEKRQSVAFWCNPISGHATLYWYQQILGQGPKLLIQFQNNGVVDDSQLPKDRFSAERLKGVDSTLKIQPAKLEDSAVYLCASSPARSRYTQYFGPGTRLTVL.

The gene calls are TRBV5-1 and TRBJ1-1; TRBD1 is a possible D gene (5 bases). V lost 9 bases, J lost 0 bases, and 12 bases lay in between. The CDR3 is made up of 13 amino acids. Germline V CDR1 and CDR2: SGHRS, YFSETQ. The DNA of the CDR3 is TGCGCCACCCGGGGGTTCATGAACACTGAAGCTTTCTTT. Its translation is CATRGFMNTEAFF. The entire variable domain, with the rest obtained from reference TRBV5-1 and TRBJ1-1, is as follows: KAGVTQTPRYLIKTRGQQVTLSCSPISGHRSVSWYQQTPGQGLQFLFEYFSETQRNKGNFPGRFSGRQFSNSRSEMNVSTLELGDSALYLCATRGFMNTEAFFGQGTRLTVV.

For this clone: In the same sample, other DNA sequences code for this CDR3. This chain joins TRBV6-1 and TRBJ1-1; tentative D call: TRBD1 (5 bases). Germline V lookup: CDR1 MNHNS, CDR2 SASEGT. Between the trimmed V and J ends, which lost 7 bases and 2 bases, there was a span of 11 bases. The CDR3 has 13 amino acids. The CDR3: CASILGLNTEAFF. The CDR3 nucleotides are TGTGCCAGCATTCTGGGACTAAACACTGAAGCTTTCTTT.

This chain connects TRBV4-1 to TRBJ2-3; weak D call: TRBD1 (7 bases). The V end lost 2 bases, the J end lost 6 bases, and 33 bases lay between the germline ends. The CDR3 sequence is 21 residues long. Germline V lookup: CDR1 MGHRA, CDR2 YSYEKL. Here the CDR3 reads CASSQPRGTVALGETTDTQYF. Written as DNA, the CDR3 is TGCGCCAGCAGCCAACCCCGGGGGACAGTGGCGCTGGGGGAAACAACGGATACGCAGTATTTT.

The table lists this clone with a count of one. The chain recombines TRBV15 with TRBJ2-3; TRBD2 is a possible D gene (6 bases). The V and J ends lost 5 bases and 2 bases respectively, with 17 bases between them. The CDR3 loop spans 16 amino acids. CDR1 is LNHNV and CDR2 is YYDKDF in the germline V gene (reference sequence). CDR3 sequence: CATSPRGRTHTDTQYF. DNA for the CDR3: TGTGCCACCAGCCCAAGAGGGAGGACCCACACAGATACGCAGTATTTT.

V and J are TRBV30 and TRBJ2-2; no definite D call. The CDR3 has 16 residues. V was shortened by 2 bases and J by 6 bases, with 19 bases between the two germline ends. Germline loops: CDR1 GTSNPN, CDR2 SVGIG (reference sequence). The CDR3 coding sequence is TGTGCCTGGAGTCCGTTTCCTGGGGTAGAGGCCGGGGAGCTGTTTTTT. Protein product: CAWSPFPGVEAGELFF.

V and J are TRBV7-9 and TRBJ2-7, with 7 bases fitting TRBD1. V shed 7 bases, J shed 2 bases, and the junction held 5 bases outside the gene matches. This CDR3 spans 13 amino acids. Per the germline V gene, CDR1 is SEHNR and CDR2 is FQNEAQ (reference sequence). CDR3 sequence (DNA): TGTGCCAGCATCCCACAGGGGACCTACGAGCAGTACTTC. Residues: CASIPQGTYEQYF.

The gene calls are TRBV2 and TRBJ1-1; D unclear. Deletions cut 8 bases from V and 2 bases from J, with 3 bases between. Germline assignment: CDR1 SNHLY and CDR2 FYNNEI. The CDR3 covers 10 residues. The CDR3 spells CASGNTEAFF. In DNA, the CDR3 is TGTGCCAGCGGAAACACTGAAGCTTTCTTT.

The rearrangement joins TRBV6-5 to TRBJ2-1; tentatively, D is TRBD1 (6 bases). Germline V gene data show CDR1 as MNHEY and CDR2 as SVGAGI. V was pared by 6 bases and J by 10 bases, with 13 bases between. CDR3 length: 12 residues. In nucleotides, the CDR3 is TGTGCCAGCAGGGGGACACTTCGGGAGCAGTTCTTC. Its translation: CASRGTLREQFF.

The genes are TRBV28 and TRBJ1-5; D call uncertain. The CDR3 runs 15 residues. V shed 5 bases and J shed 6 bases, with 17 bases lying between them. The germline V gene encodes CDR1 MDHEN and CDR2 SYDVKM. CDR3 residues: CASSPMAGLFQPQHF. Written as DNA, the CDR3 is TGTGCCAGCAGTCCTATGGCGGGGTTGTTTCAGCCCCAGCATTTT.

The chain joins TRBV6-5 to TRBJ2-2, with TRBD2 matching over 8 bases. The V segment lost 6 bases and the J segment 5 bases; nucleotides outside the gene matches: 8. In germline, CDR1 is MNHEY, CDR2 SVGAGI. This CDR3 is 15 amino acids long. The CDR3 DNA is TGTGCCAGCAGCCCGGGACTAGGAGGGACCGGGGAGCTGTTTTTT. Protein sequence: CASSPGLGGTGELFF.

This clone has just a few counts. The rearrangement joins TRBV30 to TRBJ1-3; 7 bases line up with TRBD1. V shed 2 bases, J shed 8 bases, and the junction held 3 bases outside the gene matches. This CDR3 has 12 residues. The germline CDR1 and CDR2 sequences are GTSNPN and SVGIG (reference sequence). DNA for the CDR3: TGTGCCTGGAGTCGACAGGGAGACACCATATATTTT. This encodes CAWSRQGDTIYF.

The chain recombines TRBV7-3 with TRBJ2-1; D assignment may be TRBD1 or TRBD2 (5 bases each). Germline V gene sequence: CDR1 SGHTA, CDR2 FQGTGA. V lost 2 bases and J 9 bases, leaving 14 bases between the germline ends. The CDR3 consists of 14 residues. The CDR3 DNA is TGTGCCAGCAGCTTAGACAGAGGGAAAGGTGAGCAGTTCTTC. Residues: CASSLDRGKGEQFF.

This chain joins TRBV7-3 and TRBJ2-1, with 9 positions matching TRBD2. The CDR3 sequence is 17 residues long. CDR1 and CDR2 from the germline V gene are SGHTA and FQGTGA. With 5 bases clipped from V and 8 bases from J, the junction kept 16 bases outside the gene matches. The CDR3 protein is CASSPNPSGITGDEQFF. The CDR3 coding sequence is TGTGCCAGCAGCCCCAATCCTAGCGGGATCACAGGGGATGAGCAGTTCTTC.

The gene calls are TRBV30 and TRBJ1-1; D call uncertain. Germline assignment: CDR1 GTSNPN and CDR2 SVGIG (reference sequence). V was trimmed by 5 bases and J by 0 bases, leaving 7 bases between them. The CDR3 is 12 residues long. For the CDR3, the DNA is TGTGCCTGGGGACGGCTGAACACTGAAGCTTTCTTT. It is translated as CAWGRLNTEAFF.

This clone appeared once. The chain uses TRBV30 and TRBJ1-4; D remains unclear. Trimming left V 3 bases short and J 7 bases short, with 12 bases between. The CDR3 consists of 13 residues. CDR1 is GTSNPN and CDR2 is SVGIG in the germline V gene (reference sequence). CDR3 nucleotide sequence: TGTGCCTGGAGGTTGGTCATGGCTGAAAAACTGTTTTTT. Encoded protein: CAWRLVMAEKLFF.

This clone was detected only once. The chain couples TRBV9 to TRBJ2-3; 8 bases line up with TRBD2. The CDR3 sequence is 14 residues long. Germline-derived CDR1 and CDR2 are SGDLS and YYNGEE. V dropped 1 base and J dropped 6; count of bases not matched to a gene: 4. The CDR3 DNA reads TGTGCCAGCAGCGTATTAGCGGGAACGGATACGCAGTATTTT. Its translation: CASSVLAGTDTQYF.

The J gene is TRBJ1-2, the V gene TRBV18; TRBD1 aligns across 10 bases. Trimming took 2 bases from V and 4 from J; bases not matched to a gene: 4. The CDR3 has 15 amino acids. Germline V CDR1 and CDR2: KGHSH, LQKENI. The CDR3 DNA is TGTGCCAGCTCACCAGCCGGGGACAGGGGCTATGGCTACACCTTC. This gives the protein CASSPAGDRGYGYTF. The full variable domain, in which reference TRBV18 and TRBJ1-2 provide the parts outside the CDR3, is NAGVMQNPRHLVRRRGQEARLRCSPMKGHSHVYWYRQLPEEGLKFMVYLQKENIIDESGMPKERFSAEFPKEGPSILRIQQVVRGDSAAYFCASSPAGDRGYGYTFGSGTRLTVV.

The rearrangement uses TRBV2 and TRBJ1-3, with a possible D match to TRBD1 (5 bases). This CDR3 spans 13 amino acids. Germline V gene lookup returns CDR1 SNHLY and CDR2 FYNNEI. V was shortened by 4 bases and J by 8 bases, with 12 bases between the two germline ends. CDR3 nucleotides: TGTGCCAGCAGTGGACAGTTCGGTTACACCATATATTTT. It encodes CASSGQFGYTIYF.